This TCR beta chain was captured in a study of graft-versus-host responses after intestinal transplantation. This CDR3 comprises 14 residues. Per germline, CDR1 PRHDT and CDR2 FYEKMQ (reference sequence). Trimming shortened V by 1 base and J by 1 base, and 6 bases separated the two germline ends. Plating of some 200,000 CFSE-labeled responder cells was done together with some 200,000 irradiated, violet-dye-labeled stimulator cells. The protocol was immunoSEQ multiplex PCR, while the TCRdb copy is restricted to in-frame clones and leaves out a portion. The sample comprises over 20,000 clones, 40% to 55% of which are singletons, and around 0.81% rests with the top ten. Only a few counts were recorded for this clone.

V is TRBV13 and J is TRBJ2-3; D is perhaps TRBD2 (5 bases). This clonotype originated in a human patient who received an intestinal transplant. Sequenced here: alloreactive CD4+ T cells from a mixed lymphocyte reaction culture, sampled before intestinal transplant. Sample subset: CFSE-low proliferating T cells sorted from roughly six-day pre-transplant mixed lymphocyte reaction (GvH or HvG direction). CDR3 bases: TGTGCCAGCAGCTTAGTCGGGGGCACAGATACGCAGTATTTT. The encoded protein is CASSLVGGTDTQYF.